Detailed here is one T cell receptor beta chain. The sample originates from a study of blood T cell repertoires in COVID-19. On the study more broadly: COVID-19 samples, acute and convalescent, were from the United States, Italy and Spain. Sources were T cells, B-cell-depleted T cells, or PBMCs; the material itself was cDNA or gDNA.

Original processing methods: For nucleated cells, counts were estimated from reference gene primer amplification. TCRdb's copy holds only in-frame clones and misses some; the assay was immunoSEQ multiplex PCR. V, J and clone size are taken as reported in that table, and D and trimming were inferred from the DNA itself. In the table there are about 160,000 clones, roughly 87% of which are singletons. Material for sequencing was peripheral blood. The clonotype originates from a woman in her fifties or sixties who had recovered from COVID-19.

The CDR3 here is CASSLMRGAYEQYF. Written as DNA, the CDR3 is TGTGCCAGCAGCCTGATGCGGGGGGCCTACGAGCAGTACTTC. The chain recombines TRBV27 with TRBJ2-7, with TRBD2 identical over 8 bases. In germline, CDR1 is MNHEY, CDR2 SMNVEV (reference sequence). The CDR3 sequence is 14 residues long. The J segment lost 2 bases and the V segment lost 6 bases, leaving 6 bases of the junction unmatched.